The 2 T cell receptor beta chains in this list originate from one sample, sequenced in a study of blood T cell repertoires in COVID-19. Clones were read by immunoSEQ multiplex PCR, and TCRdb kept only the in-frame ones, dropping some. The table records about 310,000 clones, 80% to 90% of them present only once. The sample consisted of PBMCs or T cells enriched from blood (not recorded which). These receptors were collected from a woman younger than 30 who had recovered from COVID-19.

V and J are TRBV27 and TRBJ1-6; D is unclear. Trimming pared 0 bases from V and 11 bases from J, leaving 8 bases between. Looked up from germline, CDR1 is MNHEY and CDR2 is SMNVEV (reference sequence). The CDR3 totals 13 residues. CDR3: CASSLSRGTPLHF. The CDR3 nucleotides are TGTGCCAGCAGTTTATCGCGGGGAACACCCCTCCACTTT.

The chain is built from TRBV7-2 and TRBJ2-5, with D perhaps TRBD2 (6 bases). This CDR3 is built from 14 residues. Trimming removed 0 bases at V and 4 bases at J, with 9 bases between. Germline CDR1 and CDR2: SGHTA and FQGNSA. The CDR3 region has the DNA TGTGCCAGCAGCTTAGCGGGAGGTTCAGAGACCCAGTACTTC. Its protein is CASSLAGGSETQYF.